This T cell receptor (beta chain) was sequenced in a study of blood T cell repertoires in COVID-19 (TCRdb year 2020). Study-level background: Collaborator samples came from the United States, Italy and Spain and covered acute and convalescent phases of COVID-19. Subjects who had been exposed to COVID-19, were actively infected with it, or had recovered from it provided the deeply sampled blood TCRbeta repertoires that made up the dataset. HLA class I and class II types, where available, came from metadata supplied by the sample provider rather than from assay-based typing. The repertoires were made available in a free public database intended to serve as a resource for research on the immune response to SARS-CoV-2. The material from the prospective study consisted of cDNA or gDNA derived from T cells, B-cell-depleted T cells, or PBMCs. Samples came from the ongoing ImmuneRACE study (first 160 participants) plus 1,254 subjects from 6 global collaborators. The sample metadata nearly always contained a de-identified subject ID, COVID-19 status, age in years and sex. Summary of the overall study and its limitations: How much clinical and demographic metadata was included differed by source and by participant, and the metadata was provided uncurated.

A remark on this clone: Its antigen is currently not known. Qualities for individual bases were not recorded, and no much larger clone is one base off.

TCRbeta CDR3 regions were amplified from genomic DNA by means of the immunoSEQ Assay, a bias-controlled multiplex PCR. As for the original processing: The number of nucleated cells in each sample was estimated by amplification of reference gene primers within the assay. To quantify the absolute abundance of each unique TCRbeta CDR3 rearrangement, sequence reads were collapsed and filtered. For each sample, productive Simpson clonality was calculated as the square root of Simpson's diversity index over productive rearrangements. TCRdb took over this immuneACCESS table, retaining in-frame rearrangements with V and J assigned. Such tables are incomplete; in checked studies, under half of the missing clones stem from an unresolved V gene, and the remainder is unexplained. V and J calls and clone size follow that table, whereas D and trimming were derived from the DNA. Counted in this sample were around 280,000 clones; around 88% of them appeared once. The ten largest clonotypes hold 6% to 6.5% of the sample.

From a lookup of the germline V gene (reference sequence), CDR1 and CDR2 are MNHEY and SMNVEV. Germline trimming amounts to 4 bases on V and 11 bases on J, with 4 as the count of junction bases outside the gene matches. The CDR3 holds 13 amino acids from the cysteine to the phenylalanine. This entry keeps only the CDR3 DNA: 39 bases, framed from base 1. Participants in the prospective study were aged about 18 to 95 years, lived in 20 to 25 United States geographic areas, and enrolled through a virtual design. To assign participants to cohorts, the prospective study relied on clinical history that participants themselves reported in a screening survey and a study questionnaire. Recovered participants in ImmuneRACE Cohort 3 were defined by two consecutive negative NP/OP PCR tests, clearance by a healthcare professional, or resolution of symptoms. Each participant in the prospective study had whole blood, serum and a nasopharyngeal or oropharyngeal swab collected by mobile phlebotomists. Over a 2-month period, participants in the prospective study had the option of providing additional blood draws and questionnaires. Blood samples from the prospective study were shipped frozen or at room temperature prior to DNA extraction.

This clonotype was obtained from a woman in her forties who had recovered from COVID-19. The chain is encoded by TRBV27 joined to TRBJ1-6; TRBD1 lines up with 8 middle nucleotides. The specimen was PBMCs or T cells enriched from blood (not recorded which). In nucleotide form, the sequence is TGTGCCAGCAGTTGGACAGGGAGGACACCCCTCCACTTT. Translated, this gives CASSWTGRTPLHF.